The 9 T cell receptor beta chains reported below all come from one sample, sequenced in a study of blood T cell repertoires in COVID-19. Using immunoSEQ multiplex PCR, the repertoire was profiled, and TCRdb retains in-frame clones only, with some absent. The repertoire consists of over 200,000 clones, with approximately 80% occurring once and the leading ten covering 1.8%. Sequencing was done on a sample of PBMCs or T cells enriched from blood (not recorded which). The receptors here all came from a man aged 60-69 years who had recovered from COVID-19.

V gene TRBV24-1 combines with J gene TRBJ2-1; D gene ambiguous. V lost 7 bases and J 0 bases, leaving 3 bases between the germline ends. CDR3 length: 12 residues. The germline V gene encodes CDR1 KGHDR and CDR2 SFDVKD. CDR3 residues: CATRSSYNEQFF. As DNA, the CDR3 is TGTGCCACCAGGAGCTCCTACAATGAGCAGTTCTTC.

CDR3 sequence: CASSDGVHNEQFF. The CDR3 bases are TGTGCCAGCAGTGACGGAGTCCACAATGAGCAGTTCTTC. The V gene is TRBV25-1, the J gene TRBJ2-1; D unresolved. Germline CDR1 and CDR2: MGHDK and SYGVNS. V was pared by 3 bases and J by 5 bases, with 8 bases between. The CDR3 covers 13 residues.

The chain combines TRBV20-1 with TRBJ1-1, with D perhaps TRBD1 (5 bases). Germline V gene data show CDR1 as DFQATT and CDR2 as SNEGSKA (reference sequence). There are 10 residues in the CDR3. V was cut by 5 bases and J by 12 bases, with 13 bases left in between. This CDR3 is CSAGGEESFF. DNA of the CDR3: TGCAGTGCTGGGGGGGAAGAGTCTTTCTTT.

This chain links TRBV5-5 with TRBJ1-1, with D possibly TRBD1 on 5 matching bases. Trimming stripped 2 bases from V and 1 base from J, with 15 bases between. Germline V gives CDR1 SGHKS, CDR2 YYEKEE (reference sequence). The CDR3 has 16 residues. DNA of the CDR3: TGTGCCAGCAGCTTATTGCCGGGACTCCAGAACACTGAAGCTTTCTTT. It translates to CASSLLPGLQNTEAFF.

Only a few counts were recorded for this clone. The chain has TRBV2 and TRBJ1-5; D gene unclear. CDR3 length: 14 amino acids. Trimming pared 3 bases from V and 4 bases from J, leaving 10 bases between. Germline V gene lookup returns CDR1 SNHLY and CDR2 FYNNEI. CDR3 nucleotides: TGTGCCAGCAGTGAGGGCAGCCCGAATCAGCCCCAGCATTTT. Encoded protein: CASSEGSPNQPQHF. Supplemented by reference TRBV2 and TRBJ1-5, the full variable domain reads EPEVTQTPSHQVTQMGQEVILRCVPISNHLYFYWYRQILGQKVEFLVSFYNNEISEKSEIFDDQFSVERPDGSNFTLKIRSTKLEDSAMYFCASSEGSPNQPQHFGDGTRLSIL.

The chain uses TRBV29-1 and TRBJ2-1; D is unclear. This CDR3 contains 13 residues. The ends were cut back, 5 bases at V and 1 base at J, with 9 bases in the middle. Germline CDR1 SQVTM, CDR2 ANQGSEA. The CDR3 region is CSVLVTSYNEQFF. In nucleotides, the CDR3 is TGCAGCGTTTTGGTGACATCCTACAATGAGCAGTTCTTC.

The chain carries TRBV11-3 and TRBJ1-4, with D possibly matching TRBD1 (6 bases). The CDR3 has 14 residues. Germline loops: CDR1 SGHNT, CDR2 YENEEA. Trimming took off 2 bases at V and 8 bases at J, with 12 bases between the two ends. The CDR3 bases are TGTGCCAGCAGCTTAAGAGGACAGTACGAAAAACTGTTTTTT. Encoded protein: CASSLRGQYEKLFF.

J is TRBJ2-1 and V is TRBV18, with a tentative D call TRBD1 (5 bases). Trimming removed 2 bases at V and 0 bases at J, with 8 bases between. The CDR3 has 15 residues. Germline V gene data show CDR1 as KGHSH and CDR2 as LQKENI. The chain's CDR3 is CASSPETASYNEQFF. The CDR3 DNA sequence: TGTGCCAGCTCACCAGAGACAGCCTCCTACAATGAGCAGTTCTTC.

This rearrangement joins TRBV6-5 to TRBJ1-2; 8 bases fit TRBD1. Germline V gene sequence: CDR1 MNHEY, CDR2 SVGAGI. This CDR3 has 14 residues. J gave up 2 bases and V 5 bases, and 4 bases lay outside the gene matches. DNA for the CDR3: TGTGCCAGCAGTCGGACAGGGCTAAACTATGGCTACACCTTC. Residues: CASSRTGLNYGYTF.